This T cell receptor beta chain was sequenced during a study of cytomegalovirus exposure and HLA in healthy donors. Study-level points and caveats: CMV antigen specificity was confirmed in vitro for three CMV-associated chains. Some 150 TCR beta chains were listed as cytomegalovirus-associated. The tendency of first-cohort TCR clusters to co-occur in the 120 or so validation repertoires was identified by a subsequent analysis.

Germline V gene data show CDR1 as SGHAT and CDR2 as FQDESV (reference sequence). The CDR3 totals 14 residues. V was shortened by 1 base and J by 2 bases, with 9 bases between the two germline ends. The donors formed part of the roughly 120-subject validation cohort, distinct from the roughly 700-subject first cohort. Generated by immunoSEQ multiplex PCR, the TCRdb table keeps only in-frame clones and is missing some. The table lists about 160,000 clones, 86% of them singletons. Note on this clone: As yet, its antigen is unknown.

The clonotype comes from a woman in her 30s in good health and CMV-seronegative. Specimen: PBMCs. The rearrangement links TRBV11-1 to TRBJ2-7; no firm D call. CDR3 bases: TGTGCCAGCAGCTTAGGGCCCGATCCCTACGAGCAGTACTTC. This sequence encodes CASSLGPDPYEQYF.